The 2 T cell receptor beta chains below were found in one sample sequenced in a study of blood T cell repertoires in COVID-19. Produced via immunoSEQ multiplex PCR; TCRdb's table is partial and in-frame only. The data show about 200,000 clones, around three quarters seen once. The sequenced sample was peripheral blood. These receptors were taken from a woman in her seventies with acute or convalescent COVID-19.

In nucleotides, the CDR3 is TGTGCCAGCAGACCAGCGGGAGGGTCCTACAATGAGCAGTTCTTC. Translated: CASRPAGGSYNEQFF. The V call is TRBV7-3, the J call TRBJ2-1; 10 nucleotides agree with TRBD2. Germline CDR1 reads SGHTA; CDR2 reads FQGTGA. Losses at the gene ends were 6 bases for V and 1 base for J; bases not matched to a gene: 3. The CDR3 sequence is 15 residues long.

This clone came up many times. The V and J genes are TRBV28 and TRBJ2-3, with a weak D call TRBD2 (6 bases). The CDR3 contains 16 residues. Trimming removed 8 bases at V and 2 bases at J, with 20 bases between. Germline lookup yields CDR1 MDHEN and CDR2 SYDVKM. The CDR3 region is CASWQGSGGDTDTQYF. The CDR3 DNA follows: TGTGCCAGCTGGCAGGGTAGCGGAGGGGACACAGATACGCAGTATTTT.